This is a list of T cell receptor beta chains from one sample in a study of OX40 agonist ivuxolimab in advanced cancers. Clones were sequenced by immunoSEQ multiplex PCR, and TCRdb holds only the in-frame ones, with some missing. The profile shows 45,000 to 50,000 clones, around 87% of them singletons. The sample in question was CD4+ or CD8+ T cells sorted from blood, obtained in a trial of the OX40 agonist ivuxolimab. These receptor sequences come from an adult with an advanced solid tumor such as melanoma, head and neck, liver or kidney cancer. Both conserved end residues are part of each CDR3. The order of the fields is V gene, J gene, CDR3 protein.

v_gene: TRBV5-1
j_gene: TRBJ1-4
CDR3aa: CASSLNGEGEKLFF

v_gene: TRBV7-3
j_gene: TRBJ1-1
CDR3aa: CASSQQAMNTEAFF

v_gene: TRBV11-2
j_gene: TRBJ1-1
CDR3aa: CASSLRQTLTGSPNTEAFF

v_gene: TRBV2
j_gene: TRBJ2-1
CDR3aa: CASISGAINEQFF

v_gene: TRBV5-6
j_gene: TRBJ2-5
CDR3aa: CASSWKTGQETQYF

v_gene: TRBV19
j_gene: TRBJ2-1
CDR3aa: CASSMAGGLTYEQFF

v_gene: TRBV18
j_gene: TRBJ1-5
CDR3aa: CASSLDRMGQPQHF

v_gene: TRBV2
j_gene: TRBJ1-5
CDR3aa: CASSEAGGGRNQPQHF

v_gene: TRBV6-5
j_gene: TRBJ1-2
CDR3aa: CASSDTNYGYTF

v_gene: TRBV5-4
j_gene: TRBJ2-3
CDR3aa: CASSFGTVTDTQYF

v_gene: TRBV5-4
j_gene: TRBJ1-1
CDR3aa: CASSLGGVNTEAFF

v_gene: TRBV18
j_gene: TRBJ2-6
CDR3aa: CASSPSQSSGANVLTF

v_gene: TRBV7-2
j_gene: TRBJ1-6
CDR3aa: CASSSDRGRNSPLHF

v_gene: TRBV14
j_gene: TRBJ1-4
CDR3aa: CASSQGDSPNEKLFF

v_gene: TRBV7-7
j_gene: TRBJ1-1
CDR3aa: CASSPYSGNTEAFF

v_gene: TRBV2
j_gene: TRBJ2-5
CDR3aa: CASSPRTDLKETQYF

v_gene: TRBV30
j_gene: TRBJ1-1
CDR3aa: CAWIRGSEAFF